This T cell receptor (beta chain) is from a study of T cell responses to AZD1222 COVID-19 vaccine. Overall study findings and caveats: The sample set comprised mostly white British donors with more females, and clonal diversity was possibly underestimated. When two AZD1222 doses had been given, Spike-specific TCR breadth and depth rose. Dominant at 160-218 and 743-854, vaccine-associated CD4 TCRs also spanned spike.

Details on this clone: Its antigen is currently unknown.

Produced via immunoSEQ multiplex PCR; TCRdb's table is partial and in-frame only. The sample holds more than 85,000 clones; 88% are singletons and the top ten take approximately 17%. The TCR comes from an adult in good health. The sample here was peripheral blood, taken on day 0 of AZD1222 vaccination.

CDR3 in DNA: TGCGCCAGCAGCTCTGGGTTTGGCGAGCAGTACTTC. Translating it yields CASSSGFGEQYF. The J gene is TRBJ2-7, the V gene TRBV5-1; D gene unclear. The germline gives CDR1 SGHRS, CDR2 YFSETQ. The germline V and J ends were trimmed by 3 bases and 6 bases, with 10 bases remaining between them. The CDR3 extends over 12 amino acids.